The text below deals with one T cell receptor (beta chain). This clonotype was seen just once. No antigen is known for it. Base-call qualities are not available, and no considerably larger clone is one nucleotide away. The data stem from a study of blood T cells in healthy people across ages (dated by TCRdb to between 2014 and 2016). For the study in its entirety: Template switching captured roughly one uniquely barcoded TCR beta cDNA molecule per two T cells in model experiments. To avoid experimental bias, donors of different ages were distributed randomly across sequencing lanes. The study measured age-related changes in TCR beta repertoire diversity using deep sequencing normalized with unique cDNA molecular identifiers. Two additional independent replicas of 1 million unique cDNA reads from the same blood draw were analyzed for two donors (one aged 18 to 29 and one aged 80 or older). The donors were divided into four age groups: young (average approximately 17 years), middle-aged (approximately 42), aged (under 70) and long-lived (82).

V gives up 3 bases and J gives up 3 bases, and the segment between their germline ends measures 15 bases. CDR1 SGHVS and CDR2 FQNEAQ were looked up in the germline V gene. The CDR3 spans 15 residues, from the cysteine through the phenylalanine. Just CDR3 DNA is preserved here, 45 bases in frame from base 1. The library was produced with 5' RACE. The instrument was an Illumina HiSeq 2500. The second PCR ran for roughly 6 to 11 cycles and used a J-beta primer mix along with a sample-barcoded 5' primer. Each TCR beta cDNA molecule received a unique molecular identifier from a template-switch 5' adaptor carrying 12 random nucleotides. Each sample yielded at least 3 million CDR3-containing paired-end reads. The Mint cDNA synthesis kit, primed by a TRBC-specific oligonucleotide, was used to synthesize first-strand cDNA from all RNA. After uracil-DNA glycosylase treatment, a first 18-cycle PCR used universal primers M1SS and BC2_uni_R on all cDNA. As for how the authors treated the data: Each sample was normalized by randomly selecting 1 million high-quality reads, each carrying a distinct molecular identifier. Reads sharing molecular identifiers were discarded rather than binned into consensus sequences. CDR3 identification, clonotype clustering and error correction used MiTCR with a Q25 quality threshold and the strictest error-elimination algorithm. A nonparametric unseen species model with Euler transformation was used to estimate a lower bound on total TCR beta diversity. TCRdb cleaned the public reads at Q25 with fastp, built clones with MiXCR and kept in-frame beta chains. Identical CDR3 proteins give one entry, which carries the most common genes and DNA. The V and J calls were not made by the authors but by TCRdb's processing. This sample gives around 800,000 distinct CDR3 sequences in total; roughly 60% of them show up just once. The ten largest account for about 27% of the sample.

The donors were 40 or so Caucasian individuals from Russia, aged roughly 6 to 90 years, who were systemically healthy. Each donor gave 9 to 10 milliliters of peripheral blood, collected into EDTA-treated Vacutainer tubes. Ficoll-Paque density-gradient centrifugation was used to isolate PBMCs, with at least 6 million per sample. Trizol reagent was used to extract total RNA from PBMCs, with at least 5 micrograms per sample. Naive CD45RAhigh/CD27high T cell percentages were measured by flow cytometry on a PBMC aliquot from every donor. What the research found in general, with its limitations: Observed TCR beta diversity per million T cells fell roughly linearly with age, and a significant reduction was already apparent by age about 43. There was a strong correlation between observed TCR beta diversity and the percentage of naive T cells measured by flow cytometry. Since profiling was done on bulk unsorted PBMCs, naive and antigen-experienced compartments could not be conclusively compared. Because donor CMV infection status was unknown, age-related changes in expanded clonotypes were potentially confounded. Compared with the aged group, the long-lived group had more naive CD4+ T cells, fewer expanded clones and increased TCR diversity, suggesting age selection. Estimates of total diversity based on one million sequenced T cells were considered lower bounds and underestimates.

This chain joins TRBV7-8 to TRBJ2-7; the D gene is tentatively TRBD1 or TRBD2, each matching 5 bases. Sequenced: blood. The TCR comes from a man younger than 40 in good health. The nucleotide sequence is TGTGCCAGCAGCTTGACCGGGACCCGTAACTACGAGCAGTACTTC. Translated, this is CASSLTGTRNYEQYF.